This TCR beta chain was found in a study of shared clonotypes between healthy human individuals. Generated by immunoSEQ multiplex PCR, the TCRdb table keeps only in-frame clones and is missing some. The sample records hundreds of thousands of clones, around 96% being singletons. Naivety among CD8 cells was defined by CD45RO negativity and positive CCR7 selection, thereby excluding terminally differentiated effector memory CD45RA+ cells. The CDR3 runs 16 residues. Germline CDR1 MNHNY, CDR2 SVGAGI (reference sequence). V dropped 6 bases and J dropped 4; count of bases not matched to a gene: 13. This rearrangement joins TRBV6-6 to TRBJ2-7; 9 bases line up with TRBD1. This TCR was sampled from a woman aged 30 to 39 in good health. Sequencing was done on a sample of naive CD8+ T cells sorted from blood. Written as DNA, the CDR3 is TGTGCCAGCAGGGAGACTGCGGGACAGGGCGTGTACGAGCAGTACTTC. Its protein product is CASRETAGQGVYEQYF.